Each of the 25 T cell receptor beta chains below was sequenced from the same sample in a study of shared T cell receptors in the human thymus. Repertoires were generated with immunoSEQ multiplex PCR, while TCRdb's copy carries only in-frame clones and drops some. The repertoire holds about 500,000 clones, 78% seen once, with more than 0.01% in the top ten. The same data also contributed to another study, on human thymus T cells.

The material sequenced was thymocytes. Receptors originate from a boy less than two years old with a congenital heart defect.

The chain recombines TRBV9 with TRBJ1-4; D is perhaps TRBD1 (6 bases). Germline lookup yields CDR1 SGDLS and CDR2 YYNGEE. V was trimmed by 4 bases and J by 7 bases, leaving 17 bases between them. The CDR3 length is 15 residues. CDR3 protein: CASSPTGWPTEKLFF. The CDR3, as DNA: TGTGCCAGCAGCCCCACAGGGTGGCCTACTGAAAAACTGTTTTTT. Supplemented by reference TRBV9 and TRBJ1-4, the full variable domain reads DSGVTQTPKHLITATGQRVTLRCSPRSGDLSVYWYQQSLDQGLQFLIQYYNGEERAKGNILERFSAQQFPDLHSELNLSSLELGDSALYFCASSPTGWPTEKLFFGSGTQLSVL.

The chain carries TRBV15 and TRBJ1-5, with D unresolved. Germline V lookup: CDR1 LNHNV, CDR2 YYDKDF (reference sequence). V gave up 5 bases and J gave up 2 bases, with 10 bases separating them. CDR3 size: 14 residues. CDR3 sequence reads: CATSGPLGNQPQHF. Here the CDR3 DNA reads TGTGCCACCAGCGGTCCACTGGGCAATCAGCCCCAGCATTTT.

This sequence joins TRBV18 and TRBJ2-7; D remains unclear. The V gene's germline CDR1 is KGHSH and CDR2 LQKENI. V was cut by 2 bases and J by 6 bases, with 11 bases left in between. The CDR3 has 13 residues. CDR3 sequence (DNA): TGTGCCAGCTCACCATCCGCCCTACCCGAGCAGTACTTC. Protein product: CASSPSALPEQYF. Supplemented by reference TRBV18 and TRBJ2-7, the full variable domain reads NAGVMQNPRHLVRRRGQEARLRCSPMKGHSHVYWYRQLPEEGLKFMVYLQKENIIDESGMPKERFSAEFPKEGPSILRIQQVVRGDSAAYFCASSPSALPEQYFGPGTRLTVT.

The gene calls are TRBV29-1 and TRBJ1-1; 12 nucleotides align to TRBD1. There are 13 residues in the CDR3. Trimming took 4 bases from V and 6 from J; bases not matched to a gene: 3. Germline assignment: CDR1 SQVTM and CDR2 ANQGSEA. The CDR3 protein is CSVGDRGLSEAFF. The CDR3 DNA follows: TGCAGCGTTGGGGACAGGGGGCTCTCTGAAGCTTTCTTT.

V and J are TRBV6-4 and TRBJ2-3; TRBD2 matches at 11 bases. The CDR3 runs 17 residues. Germline values: CDR1 MRHNA, CDR2 SNTAGT. V shed 2 bases and J 0 bases; nucleotides not matched to a gene: 4. The CDR3 DNA reads as TGTGCCAGCAGTGACGGGACTAGCGGATTTAGCACAGATACGCAGTATTTT. Translation gives CASSDGTSGFSTDTQYF.

V usage is TRBV7-2 and J usage is TRBJ2-7; TRBD1 matches 8 bases. V shed 8 bases and J 2 bases; nucleotides not matched to a gene: 11. CDR3 length: 15 amino acids. The V gene's germline CDR1 is SGHTA and CDR2 FQGNSA. In DNA, the CDR3 is TGTGCCAGCTCCTCACAGGGGGGTCGGCCCTACGAGCAGTACTTC. It translates to CASSSQGGRPYEQYF.

This chain links TRBV5-1 with TRBJ2-1; 8 nucleotides match TRBD2. Germline V gene data show CDR1 as SGHRS and CDR2 as YFSETQ. This CDR3 comprises 17 residues. V dropped 4 bases and J dropped 6; count of bases not matched to a gene: 15. CDR3 in amino acids: CASSPPLELAGPNEQFF. CDR3 coding DNA: TGCGCCAGCAGCCCCCCCCTGGAGCTAGCGGGTCCCAATGAGCAGTTCTTC.

The J gene is TRBJ2-7, the V gene TRBV29-1; D not resolved. Trimming pared 3 bases from V and 3 bases from J, leaving 6 bases between. CDR3 length: 11 residues. Germline CDR1 reads SQVTM; CDR2 reads ANQGSEA. The CDR3 spells CSVESRYEQYF. The CDR3 DNA follows: TGCAGCGTTGAGTCCCGCTACGAGCAGTACTTC.

This chain uses TRBV6-5 with TRBJ2-7, with TRBD2 as a possible D gene (6 bases). Germline CDR1 is MNHEY and CDR2 is SVGAGI. Trimming took off 7 bases at V and 4 bases at J, with 11 bases between the two ends. CDR3 length equals 12 residues. This chain's CDR3 is CASNQEGYEQYF. CDR3 bases: TGTGCCAGCAACCAGGAGGGTTACGAGCAGTACTTC.

The V gene is TRBV15, the J gene TRBJ2-1, with TRBD2 matching over 11 bases. The CDR3 extends over 17 amino acids. V trimming: 5 bases; J trimming: 4 bases; junction bases outside the gene matches: 10. The germline V gene encodes CDR1 LNHNV and CDR2 YYDKDF (reference sequence). CDR3 coding DNA: TGTGCCACCAGCCACGGACTAGCGGGCAGGGTTTACAATGAGCAGTTCTTC. Translating it yields CATSHGLAGRVYNEQFF. Variable domain in full (rest from reference TRBV15 and TRBJ2-1): DAMVIQNPRYQVTQFGKPVTLSCSQTLNHNVMYWYQQKSSQAPKLLFHYYDKDFNNEADTPDNFQSRRPNTSFCFLDIRSPGLGDTAMYLCATSHGLAGRVYNEQFFGPGTRLTVL.

V is TRBV20-1 and J is TRBJ2-5; no clear D gene. Germline V lookup: CDR1 DFQATT, CDR2 SNEGSKA (reference sequence). The CDR3 spans 9 residues. The CDR3 DNA is TGCCCCCCGAGGGAGACCCAGTACTTC. Its protein product is CPPRETQYF.

The chain combines TRBV28 with TRBJ2-7; D is uncertain. Germline V gives CDR1 MDHEN, CDR2 SYDVKM. The CDR3 has 13 residues. V was clipped by 3 bases and J by 2 bases, with 8 bases between them. DNA for the CDR3: TGTGCCAGCAGTTTGCGGAGTCCCTACGAGCAGTACTTC. This codes for CASSLRSPYEQYF. Together with reference TRBV28 and TRBJ2-7, the CDR3 gives the full variable domain: DVKVTQSSRYLVKRTGEKVFLECVQDMDHENMFWYRQDPGLGLRLIYFSYDVKMKEKGDIPEGYSVSREKKERFSLILESASTNQTSMYLCASSLRSPYEQYFGPGTRLTVT.

V gene TRBV5-6 combines with J gene TRBJ2-7; 10 bases map to TRBD1. CDR1 is SGHDT and CDR2 is YYEEEE in the germline V gene. The V gene end was trimmed by 5 bases and the J gene end by 4 bases; junction bases not matched to a gene: 12. The CDR3 loop spans 16 amino acids. The CDR3 DNA reads TGTGCCAGCAGTAGGCATCGGGACAGGGGTACTTACGAGCAGTACTTC. Its translation is CASSRHRDRGTYEQYF. Full variable domain (rest looked up from reference TRBV5-6 and TRBJ2-7): DAGVTQSPTHLIKTRGQQVTLRCSPKSGHDTVSWYQQALGQGPQFIFQYYEEEERQRGNFPDRFSGHQFPNYSSELNVNALLLGDSALYLCASSRHRDRGTYEQYFGPGTRLTVT.

This chain joins TRBV15 and TRBJ2-3, with 11 bases identical to TRBD1. The CDR3 length is 17 residues. The germline V gene encodes CDR1 LNHNV and CDR2 YYDKDF (reference sequence). Losses at the gene ends were 0 bases for V and 5 bases for J; bases not matched to a gene: 7. Written as DNA, the CDR3 is TGTGCCACCAGCAGAGATTTAGGGGACAGGGGGGGAGATACGCAGTATTTT. Its protein product is CATSRDLGDRGGDTQYF.

J is TRBJ2-1 and V is TRBV28; 14 positions agree with TRBD2. The V gene's germline CDR1 is MDHEN and CDR2 SYDVKM. The CDR3 spans 16 residues. The V and J ends lost 5 bases and 8 bases, in that order; junction bases with no gene match: 8. The CDR3 spells CASSGAGLAGVDEQFF. CDR3 sequence (DNA): TGTGCCAGCAGTGGGGCGGGACTAGCGGGAGTGGATGAGCAGTTCTTC.

This clone showed up just once. This rearrangement joins TRBV14 to TRBJ2-5; TRBD2 aligns across 12 bases. CDR1 and CDR2 from the germline V gene are SGHDN and FVKESK. The CDR3 loop spans 18 amino acids. J lost 5 bases, V lost 0 bases, and 10 bases had no gene match. The CDR3 DNA reads TGTGCCAGCAGCCAAGATTGGGCTAGCGGGAGGGCGATGGAGACCCAGTACTTC. As protein: CASSQDWASGRAMETQYF.

V and J are TRBV15 and TRBJ2-7; 8 nucleotides align to TRBD2. CDR1 LNHNV and CDR2 YYDKDF come from the germline V gene (reference sequence). V dropped 1 base and J dropped 2; count of bases not matched to a gene: 4. This CDR3 comprises 15 residues. DNA of the CDR3: TGTGCCACCAGCAGAGTGCGGGAGGACACCTACGAGCAGTACTTC. This codes for CATSRVREDTYEQYF.

The count of this clone is one. This chain uses TRBV7-8 with TRBJ2-3; TRBD2 agrees at 10 bases. CDR3 size: 15 residues. Germline CDR1 reads SGHVS; CDR2 reads FQNEAQ. Unmatched junction bases numbered 5, after V lost 6 bases and J lost 2 bases. The CDR3 region has the DNA TGTGCCAGCAGGAAGGGGACTAGCGCCACAGATACGCAGTATTTT. Translation: CASRKGTSATDTQYF.

The chain couples TRBV19 to TRBJ2-2; the match to TRBD1 covers 8 bases. Losses at the gene ends were 3 bases for V and 0 bases for J; bases not matched to a gene: 3. Germline loops: CDR1 LNHDA, CDR2 SQIVND (reference sequence). The CDR3 runs 16 residues. The DNA for the CDR3 is TGTGCCAGTAGTATGAAGACAGGGGCGAACACCGGGGAGCTGTTTTTT. Its protein product is CASSMKTGANTGELFF.

The rearrangement uses TRBV2 and TRBJ2-7, with D possibly TRBD1 on 6 matching bases. Trimming left V 7 bases short and J 3 bases short, with 16 bases between. Germline-derived CDR1 and CDR2 are SNHLY and FYNNEI. The CDR3 length is 14 residues. The CDR3 protein is CASNLGTLNYEQYF. The DNA of the CDR3 is TGTGCCAGCAATCTCGGGACACTGAACTACGAGCAGTACTTC. Combining the CDR3 with reference TRBV2 and TRBJ2-7 gives the whole variable domain EPEVTQTPSHQVTQMGQEVILRCVPISNHLYFYWYRQILGQKVEFLVSFYNNEISEKSEIFDDQFSVERPDGSNFTLKIRSTKLEDSAMYFCASNLGTLNYEQYFGPGTRLTVT.

This chain connects TRBV27 to TRBJ2-2, with 9 bases identical to TRBD2. The CDR3 runs 14 residues. CDR1 and CDR2 (germline): MNHEY, SMNVEV (reference sequence). V gave up 8 bases and J gave up 5 bases; unmatched junction bases: 6. CDR3 sequence: CASRKREETGELFF. In DNA form, the CDR3 reads TGTGCCAGCCGAAAGCGGGAGGAGACCGGGGAGCTGTTTTTT.

The chain is built from TRBV27 and TRBJ1-2; 7 positions match TRBD1. The CDR3 extends over 20 amino acids. Germline loops: CDR1 MNHEY, CDR2 SMNVEV (reference sequence). J gave up 8 bases and V 7 bases, and 31 bases lay outside the gene matches. Here the CDR3 reads CASTPRARNRDSPPSRGYTF. In DNA, the CDR3 is TGTGCCAGCACCCCAAGGGCCCGGAACCGGGACAGTCCCCCTTCAAGGGGCTACACCTTC.

This chain joins TRBV7-2 and TRBJ2-7, with TRBD1 matching over 10 bases. V shed 0 bases, J shed 5 bases, and the junction held 13 bases outside the gene matches. This CDR3 comprises 18 residues. Germline assignment: CDR1 SGHTA and CDR2 FQGNSA. Here the CDR3 DNA reads TGTGCCAGCAGCTTAGCGTCCTCCCCCGACAGGGGGCAAGACGAGCAGTACTTC. It yields the protein CASSLASSPDRGQDEQYF.

The chain links TRBV4-1 to TRBJ2-4; D is unclear. The CDR3 covers 18 residues. Between the trimmed V and J ends, which lost 1 base and 0 bases, there was a span of 16 bases. CDR1 and CDR2 from the germline V gene are MGHRA and YSYEKL. The CDR3 region has the DNA TGCGCCAGCAGCCAAGGGCGCTCTAGGTCCCTAGCCAAAAACATTCAGTACTTC. It encodes CASSQGRSRSLAKNIQYF.

The gene calls are TRBV4-1 and TRBJ2-1; the match to TRBD2 covers 14 bases. The V segment lost 4 bases and the J segment 8 bases; nucleotides outside the gene matches: 13. Germline V gene lookup returns CDR1 MGHRA and CDR2 YSYEKL. This CDR3 spans 18 amino acids. CDR3 sequence: CASSPMSGTSGSRYEQFF. CDR3 coding DNA: TGCGCCAGCAGCCCAATGAGCGGGACTAGCGGGAGTAGGTATGAGCAGTTCTTC.